Below, 30 T cell receptor beta chains from the same sample are listed, as sequenced in a study of identifying expanded T cells in peripheral blood. Clones were sequenced by immunoSEQ multiplex PCR, and TCRdb holds only the in-frame ones, with some missing. The repertoire holds around 90,000 clones, with more than 70% as singletons. Sequencing was carried out using blood. The receptors here all came from a person aged 18 to 75 in good health.

The rearrangement uses TRBV11-2 and TRBJ2-3; unclear D gene. Germline loops: CDR1 SGHAT, CDR2 FQNNGV. The CDR3 totals 13 residues. V gave up 3 bases and J gave up 4 bases, with 8 bases separating them. Written as DNA, the CDR3 is TGTGCCAGCAGCTTTAGCCAGCCAGATACGCAGTATTTT. Its translation: CASSFSQPDTQYF. Filled out from reference TRBV11-2 and TRBJ2-3, the complete variable domain reads EAGVAQSPRYKIIEKRQSVAFWCNPISGHATLYWYQQILGQGPKLLIQFQNNGVVDDSQLPKDRFSAERLKGVDSTLKIQPAKLEDSAVYLCASSFSQPDTQYFGPGTRLTVL.

The CDR3 is CASSLRGQGYEQYF. The CDR3 DNA reads as TGTGCCAGCAGCTTAAGGGGACAGGGCTACGAGCAGTACTTC. The chain carries TRBV7-2 and TRBJ2-7; 9 nucleotides align to TRBD1. Germline trimming cut 2 bases from V and 3 bases from J; bases unmatched to any gene: 2. Germline V gives CDR1 SGHTA, CDR2 FQGNSA. This CDR3 has 14 residues. The whole variable domain, filled in from reference TRBV7-2 and TRBJ2-7, reads GAGVSQSPSNKVTEKGKDVELRCDPISGHTALYWYRQSLGQGLEFLIYFQGNSAPDKSGLPSDRFSAERTGGSVSTLTIQRTQQEDSAVYLCASSLRGQGYEQYFGPGTRLTVT.

The CDR3 DNA reads as TGTGCCAGCAGCTTAGGACAGGGCACTGAAGCTTTCTTT. It yields the protein CASSLGQGTEAFF. The chain recombines TRBV7-2 with TRBJ1-1; 7 positions agree with TRBD1. Germline CDR1 is SGHTA and CDR2 is FQGNSA. CDR3 size: 13 residues. V lost 1 base to trimming and J lost 4 bases; unmatched junction nucleotides: 0.

The genes are TRBV28 and TRBJ2-7, with 9 positions matching TRBD1. J gave up 2 bases and V 6 bases, and 5 bases lay outside the gene matches. Germline loops: CDR1 MDHEN, CDR2 SYDVKM. The CDR3 is 14 residues long. The CDR3 loop reads CASSTDRGTYEQYF. CDR3 nucleotides: TGTGCCAGCAGCACGGACAGGGGAACCTACGAGCAGTACTTC.

The rearrangement joins TRBV5-3 to TRBJ1-4, with D perhaps matching TRBD1 (5 bases). TRBV5-3 is marked as an open reading frame, function uncertain. Trimming pared 4 bases from V and 8 bases from J, leaving 21 bases between. The CDR3 totals 16 residues. This chain's CDR3 is CARSDAGRPRGEKLFF. CDR3 sequence (DNA): TGTGCCAGAAGCGACGCGGGGCGGCCTAGAGGGGAAAAACTGTTTTTT.

This chain uses TRBV15 with TRBJ1-5, with 9 positions matching TRBD1. The CDR3 runs 16 residues. Trimming removed 0 bases from V and 5 bases from J; junction bases left unmatched: 5. Germline CDR1 LNHNV, CDR2 YYDKDF (reference sequence). The CDR3: CATSRDPGQGYQPQHF. The CDR3, as DNA: TGTGCCACCAGCAGAGATCCGGGACAGGGATATCAGCCCCAGCATTTT.

The chain is built from TRBV5-1 and TRBJ2-7, with D maybe TRBD1 (7 bases). The CDR3 has 19 residues. The V end was cut by 0 bases, the J end by 0 bases, with 22 bases between. The germline gives CDR1 SGHRS, CDR2 YFSETQ. CDR3 sequence reads: CASSLDIGMRGQLSYEQYF. The CDR3 coding sequence is TGCGCCAGCAGCTTGGATATAGGGATGCGGGGACAGCTCTCCTACGAGCAGTACTTC.

The J gene is TRBJ2-4, the V gene TRBV16; D is undetermined. CDR1 KGHSY and CDR2 FQNENV come from the germline V gene. This CDR3 region has 16 residues. Trimming stripped 2 bases from V and 1 base from J, with 12 bases between. The CDR3 DNA reads as TGTGCCAGCAGCCAAGGCCAGTCTATGGCCAAAAACATTCAGTACTTC. As protein: CASSQGQSMAKNIQYF. Using reference TRBV16 and TRBJ2-4 for the parts outside the CDR3, the full variable domain is GEEVAQTPKHLVRGEGQKAKLYCAPIKGHSYVFWYQQVLKNEFKFLISFQNENVFDETGMPKERFSAKCLPNSPCSLEIQATKLEDSAVYFCASSQGQSMAKNIQYFGAGTRLSVL.

The chain uses TRBV7-2 and TRBJ1-3; D not certain. Per germline, CDR1 SGHTA and CDR2 FQGNSA. The CDR3 runs to 15 residues. V was shortened by 2 bases and J by 0 bases, with 8 bases between the two germline ends. CDR3 loop: CASSLSPVSGNTIYF. In DNA, the CDR3 is TGTGCCAGCAGCTTAAGTCCAGTCTCTGGAAACACCATATATTTT.

This chain joins TRBV6-1 and TRBJ1-5, with 7 bases that match TRBD1. The J segment lost 6 bases and the V segment lost 3 bases, leaving 8 bases of the junction unmatched. The CDR3 totals 15 residues. From germline, CDR1 is MNHNS and CDR2 SASEGT. CDR3 bases: TGTGCCAGCAGTGAGAACGCCGACAGGGTTCAGCCCCAGCATTTT. This sequence encodes CASSENADRVQPQHF.

This chain connects TRBV7-9 to TRBJ1-2; 7 nucleotides match TRBD1. CDR3 length: 15 amino acids. Germline V gene sequence: CDR1 SEHNR, CDR2 FQNEAQ (reference sequence). The trim removed 4 bases at V and 4 bases at J, leaving 9 bases unmatched. The CDR3 reads CASSSPRDRGYGYTF. Written as DNA, the CDR3 is TGTGCCAGCAGCTCGCCAAGGGACAGAGGCTATGGCTACACCTTC.

The chain combines TRBV6-4 with TRBJ2-3, with 10 bases matching TRBD1. With V trimmed by 3 bases and J by 4 bases, 7 bases remained unmatched. CDR1 and CDR2 from the germline V gene are MRHNA and SNTAGT. The CDR3 has 16 amino acids. This CDR3 reads CASSESVTGGPDTQYF. CDR3 DNA sequence: TGTGCCAGCAGTGAGAGTGTGACAGGGGGCCCAGATACGCAGTATTTT.

This sequence joins TRBV27 and TRBJ1-2; no clear D gene. V shed 2 bases and J shed 4 bases, with 8 bases lying between them. The CDR3 loop spans 13 amino acids. Per germline, CDR1 MNHEY and CDR2 SMNVEV (reference sequence). DNA for the CDR3: TGTGCCAGCAGTTTAGGCGGAACCTATGGCTACACCTTC. This sequence encodes CASSLGGTYGYTF.

The chain joins TRBV7-8 to TRBJ1-1, with 7 bases identical to TRBD1. This CDR3 has 17 residues. Trimming removed 5 bases from V and 2 bases from J; junction bases left unmatched: 14. Germline lookup yields CDR1 SGHVS and CDR2 FQNEAQ. The CDR3 DNA sequence: TGTGCCAGCAGCCAACGGACAGGCCGAGAACTTAACACTGAAGCTTTCTTT. This sequence encodes CASSQRTGRELNTEAFF. Supplemented by reference TRBV7-8 and TRBJ1-1, the full variable domain reads GAGVSQSPRYKVAKRGQDVALRCDPISGHVSLFWYQQALGQGPEFLTYFQNEAQLDKSGLPSDRFFAERPEGSVSTLKIQRTQQEDSAVYLCASSQRTGRELNTEAFFGQGTRLTVV.

J is TRBJ2-3 and V is TRBV6-4; possibly TRBD1 for D (8 bases). The CDR3 runs 15 residues. Trimming took off 5 bases at V and 3 bases at J, with 15 bases between the two ends. Germline loops: CDR1 MRHNA, CDR2 SNTAGT. The CDR3: CASSSGTGFTDTQYF. In nucleotides, the CDR3 is TGTGCCAGCAGTAGCGGGACAGGATTTACAGATACGCAGTATTTT.

The chain has TRBV27 and TRBJ2-7, with D perhaps TRBD1 (7 bases). The germline gives CDR1 MNHEY, CDR2 SMNVEV (reference sequence). V shed 2 bases and J shed 1 base, with 15 bases lying between them. The CDR3 runs to 16 residues. CDR3 sequence: CASSLKGDSGSYEQYF. The CDR3 DNA is TGTGCCAGCAGTTTAAAGGGGGACAGCGGGTCCTACGAGCAGTACTTC.

This chain uses TRBV5-1 with TRBJ2-3, with D perhaps being TRBD1 or TRBD2 (5 bases each). Trimming took 0 bases from V and 0 from J, leaving 5 bases between them. CDR3 size: 14 residues. Germline V gene lookup returns CDR1 SGHRS and CDR2 YFSETQ. The CDR3 sequence: CASSLGGSTDTQYF. For the CDR3, the DNA is TGCGCCAGCAGCTTGGGGGGGAGCACAGATACGCAGTATTTT.

The J gene is TRBJ2-7, the V gene TRBV11-2, with a tentative D call TRBD1 (5 bases). Per the germline V gene, CDR1 is SGHAT and CDR2 is FQNNGV. The germline V and J ends were trimmed by 2 bases and 2 bases, with 10 bases remaining between them. CDR3 length: 14 residues. Written as DNA, the CDR3 is TGTGCCAGCAGCTTACAGGGTTATACCTACGAGCAGTACTTC. It yields the protein CASSLQGYTYEQYF.

The rearrangement joins TRBV5-1 to TRBJ2-5; TRBD1 is a possible D gene (6 bases). CDR1 SGHRS and CDR2 YFSETQ come from the germline V gene. V was clipped by 0 bases and J by 2 bases, with 11 bases between them. There are 15 residues in the CDR3. CDR3 DNA sequence: TGCGCCAGCAGCTTGGCAGGGGCAAGTCAAGAGACCCAGTACTTC. This sequence encodes CASSLAGASQETQYF.

This chain uses TRBV6-4 with TRBJ2-1; perhaps D is TRBD1 or TRBD2 (6 bases each). Germline assignment: CDR1 MRHNA and CDR2 SNTAGT. The CDR3 loop spans 16 amino acids. V was pared by 3 bases and J by 6 bases, with 18 bases between. The CDR3 sequence is CASSERSLQGGNEQFF. In nucleotides, the CDR3 is TGTGCCAGCAGTGAACGATCACTACAGGGAGGCAATGAGCAGTTCTTC.

This sequence joins TRBV10-3 and TRBJ2-7; D might be TRBD1 or TRBD2, each matching 6 bases. CDR3 length equals 15 residues. V was clipped by 2 bases and J by 6 bases, with 17 bases between them. Germline V gene sequence: CDR1 ENHRY, CDR2 SYGVKD. The CDR3 reads CAISEGGAGIFEQYF. The DNA for the CDR3 is TGTGCCATCAGTGAGGGGGGCGCGGGGATTTTCGAGCAGTACTTC.

This chain links TRBV5-6 with TRBJ1-5; 8 bases agree with TRBD1. The CDR3 contains 17 residues. CDR1 SGHDT and CDR2 YYEEEE come from the germline V gene. The junction had 9 bases not matched to a gene; V was cut back by 0 bases and J by 4 bases. Written as DNA, the CDR3 is TGTGCCAGCAGCTTGGGCTCCGGGACAGGAGGAAATCAGCCCCAGCATTTT. Protein product: CASSLGSGTGGNQPQHF. Based on the CDR3 plus reference TRBV5-6 and TRBJ1-5, the full variable domain is DAGVTQSPTHLIKTRGQQVTLRCSPKSGHDTVSWYQQALGQGPQFIFQYYEEEERQRGNFPDRFSGHQFPNYSSELNVNALLLGDSALYLCASSLGSGTGGNQPQHFGDGTRLSIL.

The chain combines TRBV4-2 with TRBJ2-3, with TRBD2 matching over 7 bases. Per germline, CDR1 LGHNA and CDR2 YNFKEQ. The junction had 3 bases not matched to a gene; V was cut back by 1 base and J by 2 bases. This CDR3 contains 15 residues. The CDR3: CASSQGGGLTDTQYF. In DNA, the CDR3 is TGTGCCAGCAGCCAAGGCGGGGGACTCACAGATACGCAGTATTTT.

V and J are TRBV5-1 and TRBJ1-1, with D possibly being TRBD1 (5 bases). This CDR3 is 13 amino acids long. Trimming removed 5 bases at V and 2 bases at J, with 10 bases between. Germline CDR1 is SGHRS and CDR2 is YFSETQ. CDR3 DNA sequence: TGCGCCAGCAGGCCGGGGGGAAACACTGAAGCTTTCTTT. Residues: CASRPGGNTEAFF. The full variable domain, in which reference TRBV5-1 and TRBJ1-1 provide the parts outside the CDR3, is KAGVTQTPRYLIKTRGQQVTLSCSPISGHRSVSWYQQTPGQGLQFLFEYFSETQRNKGNFPGRFSGRQFSNSRSEMNVSTLELGDSALYLCASRPGGNTEAFFGQGTRLTVV.

This rearrangement joins TRBV9 to TRBJ1-4; 10 nucleotides align to TRBD1. Germline CDR1 and CDR2: SGDLS and YYNGEE. The CDR3 runs to 18 residues. Trimming cost V 1 base and J 6 bases; bases outside gene matches: 12. The CDR3 is CASSVRDRGSPSDEKLFF. DNA for the CDR3: TGTGCCAGCAGCGTACGGGACAGGGGATCACCCTCGGATGAAAAACTGTTTTTT.

The CDR3 region is CALRRGYEQYF. The CDR3 region has the DNA TGTGCCTTACGCAGGGGCTACGAGCAGTACTTC. The chain combines TRBV7-9 with TRBJ2-7, with D possibly TRBD1 on 6 matching bases. V gave up 11 bases and J gave up 3 bases, with 11 bases separating them. Per the germline V gene, CDR1 is SEHNR and CDR2 is FQNEAQ (reference sequence). This CDR3 has 11 residues.

The CDR3 loop is CASTQTGGYGYTF. CDR3 DNA: TGTGCCAGCACCCAGACAGGGGGTTATGGCTACACCTTC. This sequence joins TRBV28 and TRBJ1-2; 9 bases line up with TRBD1. The CDR3 sequence is 13 residues long. Trimming at V came to 7 bases and at J to 5 bases, leaving 5 bases not matched to a gene. Germline V gene lookup returns CDR1 MDHEN and CDR2 SYDVKM.

This chain joins TRBV5-5 and TRBJ2-3, with D perhaps assigned TRBD1 or TRBD2 (5 bases each). With 5 bases removed from V and 1 base from J, the gap between germline ends came to 17 bases. The CDR3 runs 16 residues. The germline gives CDR1 SGHKS, CDR2 YYEKEE (reference sequence). In nucleotides, the CDR3 is TGTGCCAGCAGTGGGTCGGGGCCGTACGGCACAGATACGCAGTATTTT. Amino acids: CASSGSGPYGTDTQYF.

The J gene is TRBJ2-4, the V gene TRBV5-6; D ambiguous. The length of the CDR3 is 16 residues. V lost 0 bases and J 0 bases, leaving 10 bases between the germline ends. Germline V gene sequence: CDR1 SGHDT, CDR2 YYEEEE. The CDR3 DNA reads TGTGCCAGCAGCTTGGTGGCTGGGGAAGCCAAAAACATTCAGTACTTC. Protein product: CASSLVAGEAKNIQYF.

This chain links TRBV4-3 with TRBJ2-1, with 14 bases fitting TRBD2. Germline V gives CDR1 LGHNA, CDR2 YSLEER. V dropped 1 base and J dropped 4; count of bases not matched to a gene: 0. CDR3 length: 16 amino acids. The CDR3 spells CASSQGLAGGYNEQFF. The CDR3 DNA reads as TGCGCCAGCAGCCAAGGACTAGCGGGAGGGTACAATGAGCAGTTCTTC.